This T cell receptor (beta chain) was found in a study of identical twins. Study-wide results and limits: Invariant MAIT and iNKT cells may have partly biased zero-insertion analyses.

This clonotype appeared a few times. The antigen is undetermined. TCRdb recomputed calls from the 5' RACE reads with MiXCR, one row per CDR3 protein. The data show approximately 1.8 million distinct CDR3 sequences, roughly 35% seen once. Input material: cord blood. The sequence was obtained from a newborn girl in good health.

The CDR3 sequence: CSVEVAGYTGELFF. The CDR3, as DNA: TGCAGCGTTGAAGTCGCGGGATATACCGGGGAGCTGTTTTTT. The J gene is TRBJ2-2, the V gene TRBV29-1; D might be TRBD2 (6 bases). CDR1 SQVTM and CDR2 ANQGSEA come from the germline V gene. The CDR3 runs 14 residues. Trimming removed 1 base at V and 5 bases at J, with 11 bases between.